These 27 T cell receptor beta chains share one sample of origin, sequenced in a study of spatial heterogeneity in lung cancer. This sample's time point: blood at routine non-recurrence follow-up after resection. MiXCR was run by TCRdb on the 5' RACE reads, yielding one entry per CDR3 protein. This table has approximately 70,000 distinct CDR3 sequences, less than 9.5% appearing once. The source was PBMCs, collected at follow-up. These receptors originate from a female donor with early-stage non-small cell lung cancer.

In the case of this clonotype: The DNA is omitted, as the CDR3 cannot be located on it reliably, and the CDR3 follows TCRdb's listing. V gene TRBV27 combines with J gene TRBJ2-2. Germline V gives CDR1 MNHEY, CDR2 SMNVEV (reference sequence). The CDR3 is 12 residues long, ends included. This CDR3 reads CASSFGAGELFF.

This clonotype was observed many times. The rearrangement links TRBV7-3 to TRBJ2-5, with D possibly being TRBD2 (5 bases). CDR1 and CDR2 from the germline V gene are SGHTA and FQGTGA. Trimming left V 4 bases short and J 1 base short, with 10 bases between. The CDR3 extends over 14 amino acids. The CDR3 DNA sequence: TGTGCCAGCAGCTCCTCTGGACTCCAAGAGACCCAGTACTTC. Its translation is CASSSSGLQETQYF. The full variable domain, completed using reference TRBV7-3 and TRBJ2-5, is GAGVSQTPSNKVTEKGKYVELRCDPISGHTALYWYRQSLGQGPEFLIYFQGTGAADDSGLPNDRFFAVRPEGSVSTLKIQRTERGDSAVYLCASSSSGLQETQYFGPGTRLLVL.

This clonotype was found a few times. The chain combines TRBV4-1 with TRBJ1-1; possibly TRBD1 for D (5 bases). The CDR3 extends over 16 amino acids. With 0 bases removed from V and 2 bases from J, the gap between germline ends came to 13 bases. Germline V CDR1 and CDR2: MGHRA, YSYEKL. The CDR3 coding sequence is TGCGCCAGCAGCCAAGAATTGACAGCTGTTAACACTGAAGCTTTCTTT. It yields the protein CASSQELTAVNTEAFF.

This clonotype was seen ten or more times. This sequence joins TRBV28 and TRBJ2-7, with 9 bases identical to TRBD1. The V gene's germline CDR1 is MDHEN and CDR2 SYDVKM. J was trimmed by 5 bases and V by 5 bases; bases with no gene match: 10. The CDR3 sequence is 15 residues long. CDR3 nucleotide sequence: TGTGCCAGCAGTCAAGCCGGGACAGGGTTCCACGAGCAGTACTTC. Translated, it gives CASSQAGTGFHEQYF.

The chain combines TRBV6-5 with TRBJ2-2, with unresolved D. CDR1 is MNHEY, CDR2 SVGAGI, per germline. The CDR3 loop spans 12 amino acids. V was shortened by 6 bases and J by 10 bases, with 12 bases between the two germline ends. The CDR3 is CASRTRGVELFF. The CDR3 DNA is TGTGCCAGCAGAACACGTGGGGTGGAGCTGTTTTTT.

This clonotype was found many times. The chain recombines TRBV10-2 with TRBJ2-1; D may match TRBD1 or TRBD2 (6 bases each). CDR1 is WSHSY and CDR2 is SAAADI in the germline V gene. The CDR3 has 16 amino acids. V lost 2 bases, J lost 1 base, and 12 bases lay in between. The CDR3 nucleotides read TGCGCCAGCAGTGAGGGAGGAGGGGGGTCCTACAATGAGCAGTTCTTC. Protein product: CASSEGGGGSYNEQFF.

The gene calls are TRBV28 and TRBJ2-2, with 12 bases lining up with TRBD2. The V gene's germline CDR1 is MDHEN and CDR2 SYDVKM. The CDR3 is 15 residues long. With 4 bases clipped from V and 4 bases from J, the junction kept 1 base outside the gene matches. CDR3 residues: CASSWGLAGTGELFF. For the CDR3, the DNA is TGTGCCAGCAGTTGGGGACTAGCGGGCACCGGGGAGCTGTTTTTT.

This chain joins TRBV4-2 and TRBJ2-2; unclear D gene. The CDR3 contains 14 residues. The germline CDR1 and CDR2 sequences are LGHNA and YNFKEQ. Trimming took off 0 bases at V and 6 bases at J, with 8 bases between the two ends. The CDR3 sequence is CASSQDPGPGELFF. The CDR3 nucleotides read TGTGCCAGCAGCCAAGACCCAGGCCCCGGGGAGCTGTTTTTT.

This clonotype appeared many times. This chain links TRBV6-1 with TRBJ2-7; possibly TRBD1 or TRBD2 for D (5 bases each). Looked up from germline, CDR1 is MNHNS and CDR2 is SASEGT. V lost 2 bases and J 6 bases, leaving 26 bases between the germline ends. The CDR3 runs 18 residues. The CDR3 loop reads CASSELPPGTAGFVEQYF. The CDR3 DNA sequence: TGTGCCAGCAGTGAACTCCCCCCCGGGACGGCCGGGTTCGTCGAGCAGTACTTC.

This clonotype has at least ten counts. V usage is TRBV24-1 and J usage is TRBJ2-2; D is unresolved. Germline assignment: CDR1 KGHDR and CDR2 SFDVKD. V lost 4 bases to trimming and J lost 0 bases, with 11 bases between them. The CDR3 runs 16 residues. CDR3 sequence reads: CATSDEDGSNTGELFF. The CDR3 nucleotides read TGTGCCACCAGTGACGAAGACGGCTCGAACACCGGGGAGCTGTTTTTT.

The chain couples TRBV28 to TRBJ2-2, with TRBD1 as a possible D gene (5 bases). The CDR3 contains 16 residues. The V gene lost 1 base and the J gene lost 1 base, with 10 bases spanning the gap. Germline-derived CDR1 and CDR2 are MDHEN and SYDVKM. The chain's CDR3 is CASSLFSDRNTGELFF. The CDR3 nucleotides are TGTGCCAGCAGTTTATTTTCCGACAGGAACACCGGGGAGCTGTTTTTT.

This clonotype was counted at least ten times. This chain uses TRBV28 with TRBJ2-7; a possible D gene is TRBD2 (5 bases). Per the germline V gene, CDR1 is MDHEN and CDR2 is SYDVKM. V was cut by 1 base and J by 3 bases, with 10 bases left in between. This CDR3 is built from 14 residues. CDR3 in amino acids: CASSLSGKVYEQYF. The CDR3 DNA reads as TGTGCCAGCAGTTTATCCGGGAAGGTCTACGAGCAGTACTTC.

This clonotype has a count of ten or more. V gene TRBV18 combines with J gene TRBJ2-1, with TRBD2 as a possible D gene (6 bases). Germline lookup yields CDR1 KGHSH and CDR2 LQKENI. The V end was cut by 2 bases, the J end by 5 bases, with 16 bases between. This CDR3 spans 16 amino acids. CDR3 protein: CASSPINGRGNNEQFF. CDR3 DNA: TGTGCCAGCTCACCAATCAACGGGAGAGGAAACAATGAGCAGTTCTTC.

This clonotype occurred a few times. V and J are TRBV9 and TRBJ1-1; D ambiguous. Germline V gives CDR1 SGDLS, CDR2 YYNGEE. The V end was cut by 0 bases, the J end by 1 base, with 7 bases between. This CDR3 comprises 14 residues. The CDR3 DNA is TGTGCCAGCAGCGTAGAAGGCAGGAACACTGAAGCTTTCTTT. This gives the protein CASSVEGRNTEAFF.

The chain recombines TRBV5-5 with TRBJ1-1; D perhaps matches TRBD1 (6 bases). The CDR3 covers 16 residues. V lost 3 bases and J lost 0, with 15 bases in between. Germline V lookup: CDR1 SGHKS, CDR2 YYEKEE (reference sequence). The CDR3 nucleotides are TGTGCCAGCAGCTCGAGGGGGGCTACAATGAACACTGAAGCTTTCTTT. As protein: CASSSRGATMNTEAFF. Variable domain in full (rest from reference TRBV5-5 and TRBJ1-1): DAGVTQSPTHLIKTRGQQVTLRCSPISGHKSVSWYQQVLGQGPQFIFQYYEKEERGRGNFPDRFSARQFPNYSSELNVNALLLGDSALYLCASSSRGATMNTEAFFGQGTRLTVV.

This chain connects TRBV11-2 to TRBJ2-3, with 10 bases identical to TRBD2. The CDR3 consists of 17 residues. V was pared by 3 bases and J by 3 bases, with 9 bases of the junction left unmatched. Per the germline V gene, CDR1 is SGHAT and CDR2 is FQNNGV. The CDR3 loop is CASSLLAGAGTTDTQYF. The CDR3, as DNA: TGTGCCAGCAGCTTGCTAGCGGGAGCAGGAACTACAGATACGCAGTATTTT.

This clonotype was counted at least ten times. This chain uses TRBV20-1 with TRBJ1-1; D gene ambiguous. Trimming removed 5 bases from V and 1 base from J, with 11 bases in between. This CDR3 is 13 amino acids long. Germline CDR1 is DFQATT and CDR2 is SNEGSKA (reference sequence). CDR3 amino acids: CSALRDTNTEAFF. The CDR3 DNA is TGCAGTGCTTTAAGGGATACGAACACTGAAGCTTTCTTT.

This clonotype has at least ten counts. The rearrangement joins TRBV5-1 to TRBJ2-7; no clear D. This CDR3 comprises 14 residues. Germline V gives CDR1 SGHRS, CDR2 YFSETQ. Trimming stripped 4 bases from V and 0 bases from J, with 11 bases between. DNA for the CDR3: TGCGCCAGCAGCCAATTATCGAGCTCCTACGAGCAGTACTTC. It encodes CASSQLSSSYEQYF.

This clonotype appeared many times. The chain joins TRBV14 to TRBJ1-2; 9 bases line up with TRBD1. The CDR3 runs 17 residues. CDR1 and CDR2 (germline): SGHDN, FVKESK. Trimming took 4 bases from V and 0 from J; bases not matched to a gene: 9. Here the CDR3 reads CASSLTWGTGTNYGYTF. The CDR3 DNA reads TGTGCCAGCAGCCTGACGTGGGGGACAGGGACTAACTATGGCTACACCTTC.

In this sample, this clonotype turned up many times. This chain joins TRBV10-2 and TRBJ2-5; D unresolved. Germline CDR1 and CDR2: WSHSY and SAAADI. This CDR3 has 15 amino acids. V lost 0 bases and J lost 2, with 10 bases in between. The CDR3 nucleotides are TGCGCCAGCAGTGAGTCGTACTCGATGCAAGAGACCCAGTACTTC. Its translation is CASSESYSMQETQYF.

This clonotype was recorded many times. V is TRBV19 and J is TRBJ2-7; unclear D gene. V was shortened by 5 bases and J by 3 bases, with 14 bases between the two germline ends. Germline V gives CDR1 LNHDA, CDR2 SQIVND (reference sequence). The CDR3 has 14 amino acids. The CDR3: CASSPSDTHYEQYF. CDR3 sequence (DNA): TGTGCCAGTAGTCCCAGTGACACCCACTACGAGCAGTACTTC.

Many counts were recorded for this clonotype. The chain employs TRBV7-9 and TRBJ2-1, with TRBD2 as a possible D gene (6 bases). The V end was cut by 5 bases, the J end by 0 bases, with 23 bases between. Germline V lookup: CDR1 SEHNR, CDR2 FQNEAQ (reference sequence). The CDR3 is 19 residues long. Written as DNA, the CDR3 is TGTGCCAGCAGCGAGCGACTATTAACTAGCATTAGCTCCTACAATGAGCAGTTCTTC. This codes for CASSERLLTSISSYNEQFF.

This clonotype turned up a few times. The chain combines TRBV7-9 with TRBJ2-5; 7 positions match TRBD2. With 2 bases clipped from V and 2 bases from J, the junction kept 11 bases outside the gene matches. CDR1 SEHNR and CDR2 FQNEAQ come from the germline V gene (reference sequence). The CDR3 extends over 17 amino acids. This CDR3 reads CASSLTLSSGRQETQYF. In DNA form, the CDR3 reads TGTGCCAGCAGCTTAACTTTGTCTAGCGGCCGTCAAGAGACCCAGTACTTC.

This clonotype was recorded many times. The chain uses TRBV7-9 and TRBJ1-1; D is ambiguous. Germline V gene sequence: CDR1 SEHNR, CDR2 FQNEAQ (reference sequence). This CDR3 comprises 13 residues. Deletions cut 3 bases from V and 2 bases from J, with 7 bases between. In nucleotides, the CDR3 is TGTGCCAGCAGCTTTATGGATAACACTGAAGCTTTCTTT. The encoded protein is CASSFMDNTEAFF.

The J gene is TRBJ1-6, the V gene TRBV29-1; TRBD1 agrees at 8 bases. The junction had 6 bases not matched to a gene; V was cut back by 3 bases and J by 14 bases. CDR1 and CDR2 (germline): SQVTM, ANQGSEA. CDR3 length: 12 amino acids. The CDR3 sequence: CSVEAGGASLHF. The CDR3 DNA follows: TGCAGCGTTGAGGCAGGGGGCGCGTCCCTCCACTTT.

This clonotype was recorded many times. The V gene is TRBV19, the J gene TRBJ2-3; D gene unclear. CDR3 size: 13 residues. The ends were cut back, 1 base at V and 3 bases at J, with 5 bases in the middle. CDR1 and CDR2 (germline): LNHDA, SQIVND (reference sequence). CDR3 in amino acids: CASSIVETDTQYF. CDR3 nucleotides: TGTGCCAGTAGTATAGTGGAGACAGATACGCAGTATTTT.

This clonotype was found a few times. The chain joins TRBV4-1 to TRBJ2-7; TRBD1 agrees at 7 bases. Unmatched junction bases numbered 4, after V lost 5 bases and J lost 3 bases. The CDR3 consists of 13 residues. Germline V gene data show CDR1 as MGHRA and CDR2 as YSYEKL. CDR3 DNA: TGCGCCAGCAGCTACAGGGGCGACTACGAGCAGTACTTC. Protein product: CASSYRGDYEQYF.